This passage covers 21 T cell receptor beta chains from one sample sequenced in a study of T cell responses to AZD1222 COVID-19 vaccine (dated by TCRdb to the early 2020s). Preparation of the library involved the immunoSEQ multiplex PCR assay. TCRdb took over this immuneACCESS table, retaining in-frame rearrangements with V and J assigned. Such tables are incomplete; in checked studies, under half of the missing clones stem from an unresolved V gene, and the remainder is unexplained. The sample profile shows approximately 130,000 clones; approximately 94% of them were found once. The top ten clones comprise around 3.3% of the sample. What the time point label conveys for this sample: baseline before first vaccination. The material was peripheral blood, obtained on day 0 of AZD1222 vaccination. All receptors derive from an adult in good health.

This chain connects TRBV5-6 to TRBJ2-7; TRBD1 matches 10 bases. Germline V gene data show CDR1 as SGHDT and CDR2 as YYEEEE. This CDR3 region has 13 residues. V shed 3 bases and J 6 bases; nucleotides not matched to a gene: 3. CDR3 protein: CASSSRTGGEQYF. The CDR3 DNA reads TGTGCCAGCAGCTCCCGGACAGGGGGCGAGCAGTACTTC.

The chain has TRBV24-1 and TRBJ2-4; 7 bases are shared with TRBD2. Losses at the gene ends were 3 bases for V and 1 base for J; bases not matched to a gene: 14. The CDR3 runs 19 residues. Germline values: CDR1 KGHDR, CDR2 SFDVKD. The CDR3 coding sequence is TGTGCCACCAGTGATCCCTATCTTGGGGGGGACTTTGCCAAAAACATTCAGTACTTC. This translates into CATSDPYLGGDFAKNIQYF.

CDR3 amino acids: CASSLAGLTYEQYF. The CDR3 coding sequence is TGTGCCAGCAGCCTAGCGGGTCTTACCTACGAGCAGTACTTC. V is TRBV2 and J is TRBJ2-7; 8 nucleotides agree with TRBD2. The V gene end was trimmed by 6 bases and the J gene end by 2 bases; junction bases not matched to a gene: 6. Per germline, CDR1 SNHLY and CDR2 FYNNEI. The CDR3 consists of 14 residues.

The chain employs TRBV24-1 and TRBJ2-7; TRBD1 matches at 9 bases. J lost 2 bases, V lost 4 bases, and 8 bases had no gene match. This CDR3 comprises 16 residues. Germline loops: CDR1 KGHDR, CDR2 SFDVKD. The CDR3 is CATSDWGQGKTYEQYF. CDR3 DNA sequence: TGTGCCACCAGTGACTGGGGACAGGGAAAAACCTACGAGCAGTACTTC.

The J gene is TRBJ2-1, the V gene TRBV5-6; D gene ambiguous. The V gene lost 1 base and the J gene lost 0 bases, with 11 bases spanning the gap. Germline CDR1 reads SGHDT; CDR2 reads YYEEEE. CDR3 length equals 16 residues. CDR3 amino acids: CASSLRKLSSYNEQFF. In DNA form, the CDR3 reads TGTGCCAGCAGCTTGCGTAAGTTGAGCTCCTACAATGAGCAGTTCTTC.

V gene TRBV11-2 combines with J gene TRBJ2-1; weak D call: TRBD2 (6 bases). Germline-derived CDR1 and CDR2 are SGHAT and FQNNGV. The V and J ends lost 6 bases and 4 bases respectively, with 10 bases between them. The CDR3 runs to 13 residues. Here the CDR3 DNA reads TGTGCCAGCAGGGGTAGCGGATACAATGAGCAGTTCTTC. Protein: CASRGSGYNEQFF. Variable domain in full (rest from reference TRBV11-2 and TRBJ2-1): EAGVAQSPRYKIIEKRQSVAFWCNPISGHATLYWYQQILGQGPKLLIQFQNNGVVDDSQLPKDRFSAERLKGVDSTLKIQPAKLEDSAVYLCASRGSGYNEQFFGPGTRLTVL.

This sequence joins TRBV27 and TRBJ2-1, with TRBD2 as a possible D gene (5 bases). CDR1 MNHEY and CDR2 SMNVEV come from the germline V gene (reference sequence). The CDR3 loop spans 16 amino acids. The V end lost 4 bases, the J end lost 3 bases, and 16 bases lay between the germline ends. Here the CDR3 DNA reads TGTGCCAGCAGTTCCCCCTCTCGGGATTACTACAATGAGCAGTTCTTC. It specifies CASSSPSRDYYNEQFF.

Concerning this clone itself: The identical CDR3 is also encoded by other nucleotide sequences in the sample. The V gene is TRBV10-3, the J gene TRBJ1-1; D might be TRBD1 (6 bases). In germline, CDR1 is ENHRY, CDR2 SYGVKD. The length of the CDR3 is 13 residues. Trimming stripped 0 bases from V and 5 bases from J, with 7 bases between. The CDR3 DNA sequence: TGTGCCATCAGTGAGTCAGGGGGGACTGAAGCTTTCTTT. This translates into CAISESGGTEAFF.

The V call is TRBV19, the J call TRBJ1-2; 8 bases align to TRBD1. CDR3 length: 15 amino acids. Germline CDR1 LNHDA, CDR2 SQIVND (reference sequence). J was trimmed by 8 bases and V by 3 bases; bases with no gene match: 11. CDR3 in amino acids: CASSIGAGGVSGYTF. As DNA, the CDR3 is TGTGCCAGTAGTATCGGGGCAGGGGGCGTCTCCGGCTACACCTTC.

V gene TRBV5-1 combines with J gene TRBJ2-1, with 8 bases that match TRBD2. CDR3 length: 16 residues. From germline, CDR1 is SGHRS and CDR2 YFSETQ. The V gene end was trimmed by 0 bases and the J gene end by 5 bases; junction bases not matched to a gene: 7. The CDR3 nucleotides are TGCGCCAGCAGCTTGGGGATCGGGAGGGTTGACAATGAGCAGTTCTTC. It yields the protein CASSLGIGRVDNEQFF. Supplemented by reference TRBV5-1 and TRBJ2-1, the full variable domain reads KAGVTQTPRYLIKTRGQQVTLSCSPISGHRSVSWYQQTPGQGLQFLFEYFSETQRNKGNFPGRFSGRQFSNSRSEMNVSTLELGDSALYLCASSLGIGRVDNEQFFGPGTRLTVL.

This chain connects TRBV6-5 to TRBJ1-2, with TRBD1 identical over 7 bases. The CDR3 has 15 amino acids. The J segment lost 3 bases and the V segment lost 0 bases, leaving 4 bases of the junction unmatched. Germline V gene lookup returns CDR1 MNHEY and CDR2 SVGAGI. The CDR3 spells CASSYSGQGDYGYTF. The CDR3 DNA sequence: TGTGCCAGCAGTTACTCGGGGCAGGGGGACTATGGCTACACCTTC.

This chain joins TRBV3-1 (or the pseudogene TRBV3-2) and TRBJ2-7, with 8 bases matching TRBD2. V lost 5 bases, J lost 7 bases, and 13 bases stayed unmatched. Germline V lookup: CDR1 LGHDT, CDR2 YNNKEL (reference sequence). The length of the CDR3 is 15 residues. CDR3 in amino acids: CASSSPGGLGREQYF. The CDR3 nucleotides are TGTGCCAGCAGCTCCCCGGGGGGGCTCGGGAGGGAGCAGTACTTC.

This clone was detected once. This chain links TRBV14 with TRBJ2-2; no firm D call. The length of the CDR3 is 14 residues. From germline, CDR1 is SGHDN and CDR2 FVKESK. V was pared by 4 bases and J by 4 bases, with 10 bases between. The CDR3 DNA is TGTGCCAGCAGCCTTGTAGCCCGCACCGGGGAGCTGTTTTTT. Translating it yields CASSLVARTGELFF. Full variable domain (outside the CDR3, taken from reference TRBV14 and TRBJ2-2): EAGVTQFPSHSVIEKGQTVTLRCDPISGHDNLYWYRRVMGKEIKFLLHFVKESKQDESGMPNNRFLAERTGGTYSTLKVQPAELEDSGVYFCASSLVARTGELFFGEGSRLTVL.

V and J are TRBV4-3 and TRBJ1-1, with D possibly being TRBD1 (6 bases). The germline gives CDR1 LGHNA, CDR2 YSLEER. The V end was cut by 0 bases, the J end by 11 bases, with 19 bases between. The CDR3 is made up of 15 amino acids. CDR3 in DNA: TGCGCCAGCAGCCAAGATAGTTGGGGGGCCTGGGAGGCTTTCTTT. Its translation: CASSQDSWGAWEAFF.

V usage is TRBV12-3 or TRBV12-4 and J usage is TRBJ1-1; no definite D call. This CDR3 spans 13 amino acids. V lost 4 bases to trimming and J lost 1 base, with 7 bases between them. CDR3 loop: CASSWTENTEAFF. The CDR3 DNA reads as TGTGCCAGCAGTTGGACTGAGAACACTGAAGCTTTCTTT.

J is TRBJ2-3 and V is TRBV6-5; 10 bases are a match to TRBD2. CDR3 length equals 16 residues. Germline CDR1 MNHEY, CDR2 SVGAGI. V trimming: 2 bases; J trimming: 1 base; junction bases outside the gene matches: 3. This CDR3 is CASSYGSGRGTDTQYF. The CDR3 DNA reads TGTGCCAGCAGTTACGGGAGCGGGAGGGGCACAGATACGCAGTATTTT.

This rearrangement joins TRBV5-5 to TRBJ2-5; 10 bases match TRBD1. In germline, CDR1 is SGHKS, CDR2 YYEKEE (reference sequence). The CDR3 is 14 amino acids. V lost 4 bases, J lost 7 bases, and 7 bases stayed unmatched. The CDR3 bases are TGTGCCAGCAGCCCGGGACAGGGGTTGGTGACCCAGTACTTC. As protein: CASSPGQGLVTQYF.

The genes are TRBV27 and TRBJ1-5; 9 bases fit TRBD1. Trimming cost V 5 bases and J 1 base; bases outside gene matches: 9. CDR1 MNHEY and CDR2 SMNVEV come from the germline V gene (reference sequence). The CDR3 consists of 17 residues. The CDR3 is CASSTLRDRVSNQPQHF. The CDR3 DNA sequence: TGTGCCAGCAGTACCCTCCGGGACAGGGTAAGCAATCAGCCCCAGCATTTT.

Written as DNA, the CDR3 is TGTGCCAGCAGCTCGAAGGCGGGAGGAATTAACAATGAGCAGTTCTTC. Its translation: CASSSKAGGINNEQFF. The chain joins TRBV13 to TRBJ2-1; TRBD2 agrees at 8 bases. This CDR3 region has 16 residues. The germline CDR1 and CDR2 sequences are PRHDT and FYEKMQ (reference sequence). V shed 4 bases and J 5 bases; nucleotides not matched to a gene: 10.

V is TRBV15 and J is TRBJ2-1, with 10 positions matching TRBD1. J gave up 4 bases and V 3 bases, and 6 bases lay outside the gene matches. The CDR3 has 16 amino acids. Germline CDR1 and CDR2: LNHNV and YYDKDF (reference sequence). In DNA form, the CDR3 reads TGTGCCACCAGCAGGCCGGCGGGACAGGGGTACAATGAGCAGTTCTTC. This codes for CATSRPAGQGYNEQFF.

For the CDR3, the DNA is TGTGCCAGCAGACTAACTACCGGGACGGACTATGGCTACACCTTC. The encoded protein is CASRLTTGTDYGYTF. The chain has TRBV2 and TRBJ1-2, with D possibly matching TRBD1 (5 bases). Germline loops: CDR1 SNHLY, CDR2 FYNNEI. The CDR3 loop spans 15 amino acids. V lost 6 bases and J 3 bases, leaving 17 bases between the germline ends.